This T cell receptor beta chain was captured by sequencing in a study of shared clonotypes between healthy human individuals. About the research overall: The plates for each donor numbered three CD4 naive, three CD4 memory, two CD8 naive and one CD8 memory.

Libraries were prepared by immunoSEQ multiplex PCR; TCRdb keeps only in-frame clonotypes and omits some of them. Among about 230,000 clones listed, approximately 65% were seen once. Per the germline V gene, CDR1 is MNHNS and CDR2 is SASEGT. The CDR3 loop spans 13 amino acids. Trimming shortened V by 7 bases and J by 10 bases, and 17 bases separated the two germline ends. As regards this clone: The antigen remains undetermined.

The study's findings and limits: Some clonotypes were shared by all four sorted-subset donors, while others were not shared. The non-shared ones had lower generation probabilities than the shared ones. Few donors limited the genetic and exposure-history diversity represented.

The genes are TRBV6-1 and TRBJ2-1, with unresolved D. This sequence originates from a man aged 25 to 45 in good health. The sequenced sample consisted of memory CD4+ T cells sorted from blood. The subset is: CD45RA-negative fraction. The CDR3, as DNA: TGTGCCAGCACCAGACCGATTTCAGGAGAGCAGTTCTTC. Its translation is CASTRPISGEQFF.